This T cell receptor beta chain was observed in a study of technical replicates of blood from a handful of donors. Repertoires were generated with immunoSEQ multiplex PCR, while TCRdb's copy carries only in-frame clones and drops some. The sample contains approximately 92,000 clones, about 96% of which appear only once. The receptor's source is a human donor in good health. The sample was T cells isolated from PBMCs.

CDR3 region: CARSMALYRGGSPPNYGYTF. The CDR3 DNA reads TGTGCCAGAAGCATGGCCCTTTATAGGGGGGGCTCTCCTCCTAACTATGGCTACACCTTC. The V call is TRBV5-3, the J call TRBJ1-2, with TRBD1 as a possible D gene (6 bases). Being an ORF, TRBV5-3 has a function that is uncertain. The CDR3 is 20 amino acids. Deletions cut 4 bases from V and 0 bases from J, with 28 bases between.